Listed below are T cell receptor beta chains from one sample, sequenced in a study of OX40 agonist ivuxolimab in advanced cancers. The table came from immunoSEQ multiplex PCR; TCRdb's copy has only in-frame clones and leaves some out. This sample yields fewer than 85,000 clones, of which 85% to 90% are seen a single time; roughly 0.51% belongs to the top ten. The sample in question was CD4+ or CD8+ T cells sorted from blood, obtained in a trial of the OX40 agonist ivuxolimab. The source of these receptors is an adult with an advanced solid tumor such as melanoma, head and neck, liver or kidney cancer. Each CDR3 is given with its conserved first and last residue. D genes are given only for firm matches. The listing skips clone size in some rows; elsewhere it reads once, few, many or a size class.

clone_size,d_call,j_call,v_call,cdr3_aa,cdr3_nt
-,TRBD1,TRBJ1-4,TRBV28,CASSGTGVVGNEKLFF,TGTGCCAGCAGTGGGACAGGAGTGGTCGGTAATGAAAAACTGTTTTTT
once,-,TRBJ1-4,TRBV7-9,CASSPRVSGKLYNEKLFF,TGTGCCAGCAGCCCCCGAGTGAGTGGGAAGCTTTATAATGAAAAACTGTTTTTT
-,TRBD1,TRBJ2-5,TRBV30,CAGGQGGETQYF,TGTGCCGGGGGACAGGGAGGGGAGACCCAGTACTTC
-,-,TRBJ2-3,TRBV6-6,CASSYSGFKTDTQYF,TGTGCCAGCAGTTACTCGGGTTTCAAGACAGATACGCAGTATTTT
-,-,TRBJ2-7,TRBV5-4,CASSSIGGHEQYF,TGTGCCAGCAGCTCCATCGGGGGCCACGAGCAGTACTTC
few,-,TRBJ2-3,TRBV2,CASPPDFSTDTQYF,TGTGCCAGCCCTCCCGACTTTAGCACAGATACGCAGTATTTT
once,TRBD1,TRBJ2-1,TRBV27,CASRWGQGVGEQFF,TGTGCCAGCCGTTGGGGGCAGGGGGTGGGTGAGCAGTTCTTC
-,-,TRBJ1-1,TRBV12-5,CASGRASDTEAFF,TGTGCTAGTGGAAGGGCGAGCGACACTGAAGCTTTCTTT
-,TRBD1,TRBJ1-5,TRBV18,CASSSDRVQPQHF,TGTGCCAGCTCATCAGACAGGGTTCAGCCCCAGCATTTT
once,-,TRBJ2-7,TRBV4-1,CASSQVAGVDEQYF,TGCGCCAGCAGCCAAGTGGCAGGAGTGGACGAGCAGTACTTC
-,-,TRBJ1-2,TRBV6-5,CASTTGDFYGYTF,TGTGCCAGCACCACGGGAGACTTCTATGGCTACACCTTC
once,-,TRBJ2-7,TRBV5-1,CASMEHGSSYEQYF,TGCGCCAGCATGGAGCACGGGAGCTCCTACGAGCAGTACTTC
-,-,TRBJ1-2,TRBV20-1,CSARYFGYTF,TGCAGTGCTAGGTATTTTGGCTACACCTTC
-,TRBD1,TRBJ1-1,TRBV28,CASSLARPGGDTEAFF,TGTGCCAGCAGTTTAGCCCGCCCAGGGGGAGATACTGAAGCTTTCTTT
-,-,TRBJ1-4,TRBV4-1,CASSQMPGLVEKLFF,TGCGCCAGCAGCCAGATGCCGGGTTTGGTGGAAAAACTGTTTTTT
once,-,TRBJ2-5,TRBV5-4,CASSLQGRETQYF,TGTGCCAGCAGCTTGCAGGGTAGAGAGACCCAGTACTTC
-,-,TRBJ2-7,TRBV6-1,CASRPVGHEQYF,TGTGCCAGCAGACCAGTAGGCCACGAGCAGTACTTC
once,TRBD1,TRBJ1-6,TRBV6-5,CASRNRNRGPLHF,TGTGCCAGCAGAAATAGAAACAGGGGACCCCTCCACTTT
-,-,TRBJ2-7,TRBV27,CASGKGGLEQYF,TGTGCCAGCGGGAAGGGGGGTTTAGAGCAGTACTTC
-,-,TRBJ2-7,TRBV5-4,CASSPGGGTSEQYF,TGTGCCAGCAGCCCCGGAGGGGGAACGAGCGAGCAGTACTTC
-,TRBD2,TRBJ2-5,TRBV18,CASSPQASGETQYF,TGTGCCAGCTCACCACAGGCTAGCGGAGAGACCCAGTACTTC
-,TRBD2,TRBJ2-7,TRBV7-2,CASSLGPPTSGYEQYF,TGTGCCAGCAGCTTAGGGCCCCCGACTAGCGGCTACGAGCAGTACTTC
-,TRBD2,TRBJ2-5,TRBV7-9,CASSPSGEETQYF,TGTGCCAGCAGCCCTAGCGGGGAAGAGACCCAGTACTTC
-,TRBD1,TRBJ2-7,TRBV2,CASLWRTGGFDEQYF,TGTGCCAGCCTATGGAGGACAGGGGGCTTCGACGAGCAGTACTTC
-,-,TRBJ1-1,TRBV9,CASSVDIYTEAFF,TGTGCCAGCAGCGTAGACATCTACACCGAAGCTTTCTTT
once,TRBD2,TRBJ2-1,TRBV2,CASKREGLSYNEQFF,TGTGCCAGCAAGCGGGAGGGCCTCTCCTACAATGAGCAGTTCTTC
-,-,TRBJ2-1,TRBV11-2,CASSLVSAHRNEQFF,TGTGCCAGCAGCTTAGTTAGCGCCCACCGAAATGAGCAGTTCTTC
-,TRBD2,TRBJ2-3,TRBV5-5,CASSGEGLVLDAQYF,TGTGCCAGCAGCGGCGAGGGACTAGTCCTCGACGCGCAGTATTTT
-,-,TRBJ2-3,TRBV5-1,CASSWSVGDTQYF,TGCGCCAGCAGCTGGAGTGTGGGAGATACGCAGTATTTT
-,-,TRBJ2-7,TRBV2,CASSALTAAYEQYF,TGTGCCAGCAGTGCCCTGACAGCCGCCTACGAGCAGTACTTC
-,TRBD2,TRBJ2-7,TRBV4-2,CASSPRLAGGSHEQYF,TGTGCCAGCAGCCCCCGACTAGCGGGAGGTTCCCACGAGCAGTACTTC
few,-,TRBJ1-4,TRBV30,CAWSSGREKLFF,TGTGCCTGGAGCTCGGGGCGGGAAAAACTGTTTTTT
-,TRBD1,TRBJ2-2,TRBV29-1,CSAGQETNTGELFF,TGCAGCGCCGGACAGGAGACGAACACCGGGGAGCTGTTTTTT
-,TRBD1,TRBJ2-2,TRBV5-5,CASSLRRTGTGELFF,TGTGCCAGCAGCTTGCGGCGGACAGGGACCGGGGAGCTGTTTTTT
once,-,TRBJ1-1,TRBV29-1,CSVERRLTTTEAFF,TGCAGCGTTGAACGTCGACTGACAACGACTGAAGCTTTCTTT
once,TRBD2,TRBJ2-2,TRBV10-2,CASSLLAGETGELFF,TGCGCCAGCAGTCTACTAGCGGGAGAAACCGGGGAGCTGTTTTTT
-,-,TRBJ2-2,TRBV7-2,CASSLAGTFTGELFF,TGTGCCAGCAGCTTAGCTGGTACATTCACCGGGGAGCTGTTTTTT
-,TRBD1,TRBJ2-1,TRBV5-1,CASRTGTEVRNEQFF,TGCGCCAGTAGGACCGGGACAGAGGTTCGCAATGAGCAGTTCTTC
-,-,TRBJ2-7,TRBV9,CASSVSPGRTYEQYF,TGTGCCAGCAGCGTCTCCCCCGGGCGTACCTACGAGCAGTACTTC
-,-,TRBJ2-1,TRBV5-4,CASSRERINEQFF,TGTGCCAGCAGTCGGGAGCGGATCAATGAGCAGTTCTTC
once,-,TRBJ2-7,TRBV2,CASSPSLVLYEQYF,TGTGCCAGCAGCCCCTCCCTTGTCCTCTACGAGCAGTACTTC
-,-,TRBJ2-1,TRBV7-3,CASSSGQNHNEQFF,TGTGCCAGCAGCTCAGGACAGAATCACAATGAGCAGTTCTTC
-,TRBD1,TRBJ2-5,TRBV5-6,CASSRTGEETQYF,TGTGCCAGCAGCCGGACAGGGGAAGAGACCCAGTACTTC
-,-,TRBJ2-5,TRBV28,CASSLTGTQETQYF,TGTGCCAGCAGTTTAACAGGGACCCAAGAGACCCAGTACTTC
-,TRBD2,TRBJ2-5,TRBV18,CASSELANRETQYF,TGTGCCAGCTCAGAACTAGCGAACAGAGAGACCCAGTACTTC
-,TRBD1,TRBJ1-4,TRBV15,CATSREEGGRPNEKLFF,TGTGCCACCAGCAGAGAAGAAGGGGGCAGGCCTAATGAAAAACTGTTTTTT
-,-,TRBJ2-7,TRBV7-8,CASSLAWRAPYEQYF,TGTGCCAGCAGCTTAGCTTGGAGGGCACCCTACGAGCAGTACTTC
-,TRBD1,TRBJ1-2,TRBV10-3,CAINTGGHYGYTF,TGTGCCATCAATACAGGGGGTCACTATGGCTACACCTTC
-,TRBD1,TRBJ2-1,TRBV12-5,CASGTGGHEQFF,TGTGCTAGTGGTACAGGGGGCCATGAGCAGTTCTTC
-,-,TRBJ1-6,TRBV2,CASSGQNYNSPLHF,TGTGCCAGCAGTGGACAGAACTATAATTCACCCCTCCACTTT
-,-,TRBJ2-7,TRBV29-1,CSVKRGSSYEQYF,TGCAGCGTCAAACGGGGGAGCTCCTACGAGCAGTACTTC
-,-,TRBJ2-7,TRBV5-1,CASSPPSGAAEQYF,TGCGCCAGCAGCCCCCCGTCTGGGGCCGCCGAGCAGTACTTC